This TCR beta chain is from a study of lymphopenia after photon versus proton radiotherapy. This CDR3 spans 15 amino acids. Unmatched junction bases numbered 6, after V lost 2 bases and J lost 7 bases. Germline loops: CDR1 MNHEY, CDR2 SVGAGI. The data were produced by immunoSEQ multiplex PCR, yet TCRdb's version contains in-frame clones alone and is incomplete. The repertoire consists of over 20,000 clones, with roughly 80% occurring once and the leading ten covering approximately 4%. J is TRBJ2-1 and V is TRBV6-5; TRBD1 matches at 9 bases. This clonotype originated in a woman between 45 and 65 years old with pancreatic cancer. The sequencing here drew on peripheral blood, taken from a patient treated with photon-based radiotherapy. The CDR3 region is CASSYEGQGKNEQFF. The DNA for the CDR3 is TGTGCCAGCAGTTACGAGGGACAGGGTAAGAATGAGCAGTTCTTC.